This T cell receptor beta chain was captured by sequencing in a study of blood T cell repertoires in COVID-19. Trimming shortened V by 0 bases and J by 7 bases, and 15 bases separated the two germline ends. This CDR3 is 14 amino acids long. Germline loops: CDR1 GTSNPN, CDR2 SVGIG (reference sequence). The Seattle patients joined while their infection was active and were tracked longitudinally afterward. As handled by the study authors: Scientists estimated how many nucleated cells there were by amplifying reference gene primers. The table came from immunoSEQ multiplex PCR; TCRdb's copy has only in-frame clones and leaves some out. That table supplies the V and J calls and clone size; D and trimming were determined from the DNA. The sample has 150,000 to 200,000 clones; more than 80% are singletons.

The sequencing input was peripheral blood. This TCR derives from a woman aged 60-70 years with COVID-19, enrolled during active disease. The chain uses TRBV30 and TRBJ1-2, with unresolved D. CDR3 protein: CAWSVPAVPSGYTF. CDR3 coding DNA: TGTGCCTGGAGTGTACCGGCGGTCCCGTCTGGCTACACCTTC.